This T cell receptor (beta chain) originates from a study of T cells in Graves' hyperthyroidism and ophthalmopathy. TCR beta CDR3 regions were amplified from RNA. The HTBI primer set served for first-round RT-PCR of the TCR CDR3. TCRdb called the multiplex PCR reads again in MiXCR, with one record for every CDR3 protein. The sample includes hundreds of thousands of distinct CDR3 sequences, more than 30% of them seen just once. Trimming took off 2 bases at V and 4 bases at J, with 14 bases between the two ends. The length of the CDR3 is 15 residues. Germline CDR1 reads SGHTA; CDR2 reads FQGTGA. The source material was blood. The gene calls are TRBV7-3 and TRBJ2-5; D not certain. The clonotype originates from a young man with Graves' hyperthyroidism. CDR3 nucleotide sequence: TGTGCCAGCAGCTTAGTGCATGAGGTGGGAGAGACCCAGTACTTC. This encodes CASSLVHEVGETQYF.